The rows below give T cell receptor beta chains drawn from one sample of a study of blood T cells in healthy people across ages. TCRdb reprocessed the 5' RACE reads with MiXCR, giving one entry per CDR3 protein. The sample yields some 1.7 million distinct CDR3 sequences, 25% to 30% seen once. The sample taken for sequencing was blood. The receptors originated from a woman aged 25 to 39 in good health. The conserved cysteine and the conserved F or W are not part of the CDR3 here.

TRBV27 | 12 | ATKPRGLDQPQH
TRBV30 | 9 | AWSVRRPQH
TRBV6-1 | 13 | ASSPGLAGIYEQF
TRBV2 | 11 | ASGGLRTDTQY
TRBV18 | 13 | ASSPQGIGTDTQY
TRBV9 | 14 | ASSAGGRHGTDTQY
TRBV29-1 | 11 | SSTGQGTFEQY
TRBV12-3/TRBV12-4 | 12 | ASSLTAGAETQY
TRBV5-8 | 12 | ASRRAPTQREQY
TRBV6-1 | 18 | ASSPMVGLAPSRGIFEQY
TRBV29-1 | 13 | SVEGAAQGRETQY
TRBV5-1 | 12 | ASSGITRNTEAF
TRBV6-5 | 13 | ASSYSNPWTGELF
TRBV27 | 12 | ATSRNGRNYGYT
TRBV25-1 | 13 | ASSEKGWGRGGYT
TRBV5-1 | 14 | ASSLKQQGAGETQY
TRBV6-2/TRBV6-3 | 10 | ASWDRLYEQY
TRBV20-1 | 10 | SAGRVDYEQY
TRBV24-1 | 13 | ATSDPGQGAGELF